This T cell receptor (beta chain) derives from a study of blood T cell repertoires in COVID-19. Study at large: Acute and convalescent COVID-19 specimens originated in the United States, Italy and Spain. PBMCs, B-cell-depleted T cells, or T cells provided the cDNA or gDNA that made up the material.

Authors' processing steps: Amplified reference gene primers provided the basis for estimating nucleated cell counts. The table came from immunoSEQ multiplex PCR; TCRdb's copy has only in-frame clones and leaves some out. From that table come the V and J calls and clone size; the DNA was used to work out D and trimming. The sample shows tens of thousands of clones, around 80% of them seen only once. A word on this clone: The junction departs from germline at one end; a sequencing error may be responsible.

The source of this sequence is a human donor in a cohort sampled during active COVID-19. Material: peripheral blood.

CDR3 DNA sequence: TGCCCCAGCAGCTTACACGGGGGGGGCTCCGAGCAGTACTTC. Its protein product is CPSSLHGGGSEQYF. The genes are TRBV7-9 and TRBJ2-7, with 8 bases fitting TRBD2. The length of the CDR3 is 14 residues. Germline loops: CDR1 SEHNR, CDR2 FQNEAQ (reference sequence).